Listed below are T cell receptor beta chains from one sample, sequenced in a study of T-cell memory formation after mild COVID-19. TCRdb passed the 5' RACE reads through MiXCR, listing each CDR3 protein once. Counted here are 270,000 or so distinct CDR3 sequences, over 15% occurring once; the ten biggest clones make up 23%. The sample was PBMCs or a T cell subset sorted from them (not recorded which). The receptors shown here come from a man between 18 and 35 years old who had mild COVID-19 (a few samples of this study predate the infection). Cell type and time point are not known. Each CDR3 is given with its conserved first and last residue.

J: TRBJ2-5; V: TRBV27; CDR3: CASSLFGTGGPQETQYF
J: TRBJ2-3; V: TRBV5-1; CDR3: CASSLEQGSTDTQYF
J: TRBJ1-2; V: TRBV10-3; CDR3: CAIIGQGNYGYTF
J: TRBJ1-1; V: TRBV19; CDR3: CASSSPLWGFTEAFF
J: TRBJ2-1; V: TRBV7-2; CDR3: CASSIRSGEQFF
J: TRBJ1-1; V: TRBV6-5; CDR3: CASSYFSSGRGAFF
J: TRBJ2-7; V: TRBV7-6; CDR3: CASSSISGRDIYEQYF
J: TRBJ1-1; V: TRBV2; CDR3: CASRGFTEAFF
J: TRBJ1-4; V: TRBV20-1; CDR3: CSAAVSANEKLFF
J: TRBJ2-7; V: TRBV2; CDR3: CASRWDIMAYEQYF
J: TRBJ2-3; V: TRBV5-1; CDR3: CASSPGTSGPTDTQYF
J: TRBJ2-1; V: TRBV7-9; CDR3: CASSLAEAGGPLEQFF
J: TRBJ1-5; V: TRBV7-2; CDR3: CASSLDYSTQPQHF
J: TRBJ1-6; V: TRBV28; CDR3: CASRSGWEGGSPLHF
J: TRBJ2-3; V: TRBV7-9; CDR3: CASSHGNYTDTQYF
J: TRBJ1-5; V: TRBV4-3; CDR3: CASSLGENQPQHF